The clone carrying this TCR beta chain was counted many times. Antigen specificity is unknown. The record originates from a study of T-cell reconstitution after alpha-beta-depleted transplantation in children. J was trimmed by 2 bases and V by 5 bases; bases with no gene match: 5. Looked up from germline, CDR1 is SGHAT and CDR2 is FQNNGV. The CDR3 is made up of 15 amino acids. Study-wide findings and caveats: Some patients' high day-60 TCRbeta diversity was traced to surviving recipient T cells and thymic progenitors. It was newly produced T cells that mostly accounted for T-cell counts and diversity one year after transplant. Two months or so post-transplant, alpha-beta T cells reportedly derived from several hundred expanded graft clones.

Researchers prepared the TCRbeta library using unique molecular identifiers, the study reports. Via MiXCR, TCRdb re-called the PCR reads, giving one row per CDR3 protein. This sample has over 200,000 distinct CDR3 sequences; about 11% occur once, and the top ten carry roughly 28%. This TCR came from a child younger than two with acute myeloid leukemia, due to receive a stem cell transplant. The sequenced sample was PBMCs, obtained before TCRalphabeta/CD19-depleted stem cell transplant. The genes are TRBV11-2 and TRBJ2-5, with TRBD2 matching 10 bases. The CDR3 loop reads CASSLAGAKQETQYF. The CDR3 DNA reads TGTGCCAGCAGCCTAGCGGGAGCGAAACAAGAGACCCAGTACTTC. Complete variable domain (other parts from reference TRBV11-2 and TRBJ2-5): EAGVAQSPRYKIIEKRQSVAFWCNPISGHATLYWYQQILGQGPKLLIQFQNNGVVDDSQLPKDRFSAERLKGVDSTLKIQPAKLEDSAVYLCASSLAGAKQETQYFGPGTRLLVL.